This is a list of T cell receptor beta chains from one sample in a study of T cell changes during pregnancy in multiple sclerosis. The repertoire was sequenced with immunoSEQ multiplex PCR; TCRdb's copy has only in-frame clones and lacks some. Of 65,000 to 90,000 clones in the sample, over 90% were seen once. The sample consisted of CD4+ T cells from peripheral blood mononuclear cells, taken after pregnancy. The origin of the receptors is a female donor with multiple sclerosis, enrolled in a pregnancy study. Each CDR3 is given with its conserved first and last residue. A D gene is named only where the DNA matches it firmly. Part of the rows lack a size; the others show once, few, many or a class for expanded clones.

V,D,length,size,J,DNA,CDR3
TRBV4-2,.,17,.,TRBJ2-1,TGTGCCAGCAGCCAAGACCGGGCGGGGTCCAGGGTCAATGAGCAGTTCTTC,CASSQDRAGSRVNEQFF
TRBV29-1,.,13,once,TRBJ1-3,TGCAGCGTTGATCAGGGAGGTGGAAACACCATATATTTT,CSVDQGGGNTIYF
TRBV11-2,.,11,.,TRBJ1-2,TGTGCCAGCAGCTTAGAGAGGGGCTACACCTTC,CASSLERGYTF
TRBV9,TRBD1,14,once,TRBJ1-1,TGTGCCAGCAGCGGGGGGACAGGGTATGGTGAAGCTTTCTTT,CASSGGTGYGEAFF
TRBV11-2,TRBD1,14,.,TRBJ1-1,TGTGCCAGCAGCCCGCAGGGGGGGAACACTGAAGCTTTCTTT,CASSPQGGNTEAFF
TRBV30,TRBD1,12,.,TRBJ2-5,TGTGCCTGGAGAGACAGGGGGGAGACCCAGTACTTC,CAWRDRGETQYF
TRBV29-1,TRBD1,11,.,TRBJ2-5,TGCAGCGGAGACAGGGGGGAGACCCAGTACTTC,CSGDRGETQYF
TRBV7-6,TRBD1,15,.,TRBJ1-6,TGTGCCAGCAGCGCTCGGACAGGGTACAATTCACCCCTCCACTTT,CASSARTGYNSPLHF
TRBV7-9,.,15,.,TRBJ2-7,TGTGCCAGCAGCTTAACTTTGGCTAGCTCCTACGAGCAGTACTTC,CASSLTLASSYEQYF
TRBV19,.,14,.,TRBJ1-6,TGTGCCAGTAGTATTCCAGGGGTGGGTTCACCCCTCCACTTT,CASSIPGVGSPLHF
TRBV6-1,.,15,.,TRBJ2-1,TGTGCCAGCAGTGTATCCGGGACAACCTACAATGAGCAGTTCTTC,CASSVSGTTYNEQFF
TRBV29-1,.,13,.,TRBJ1-1,TGCAGCGTAAATGGACAGATGAACACTGAAGCTTTCTTT,CSVNGQMNTEAFF
TRBV5-4,TRBD2,15,once,TRBJ2-7,TGTGCCAGCAGCTCTCTAGCGGGGGGGCCCTACGAGCAGTACTTC,CASSSLAGGPYEQYF
TRBV5-1,TRBD1,15,.,TRBJ2-1,TGCGCCAGCAGGGTTGGGACAGGGACGGAGAATGAGCAGTTCTTC,CASRVGTGTENEQFF
TRBV9,TRBD1,17,.,TRBJ2-2,TGTGCCAGCAGCGCCGAAGACGGGACAGCGAACAGGGGGGAGCTGTTTTTT,CASSAEDGTANRGELFF
TRBV7-2,.,16,once,TRBJ1-3,TGTGCCAGCAGCTTCCCCAGACAGGCCTTTGGAAACACCATATATTTT,CASSFPRQAFGNTIYF
TRBV19,.,15,.,TRBJ2-2,TGTGCCAGTAGAAGTTGGGGGCCGGGAACCGGGGAGCTGTTTTTT,CASRSWGPGTGELFF
TRBV20-1,.,11,.,TRBJ2-7,TGCAGTGCTAGAGATCTTCCCGAGCAGTACTTC,CSARDLPEQYF
TRBV7-2,.,13,.,TRBJ1-6,TGTGCCAGCAGCTCCTCTCGTGATTCACCCCTCCACTTT,CASSSSRDSPLHF
TRBV27,TRBD1,16,.,TRBJ1-5,TGTGCCAGCAGTCCAGACAGGGCCTATAGCAATCAGCCCCAGCATTTT,CASSPDRAYSNQPQHF
TRBV7-8,.,15,.,TRBJ2-1,TGTGCCAGCAGCCAGACAGGAAGCTCCTACAATGAGCAGTTCTTC,CASSQTGSSYNEQFF
TRBV6-5,.,15,.,TRBJ1-1,TGTGCCAGCAGGACGGGAGGGGGGTCAGGCACTGAAGCTTTCTTT,CASRTGGGSGTEAFF
TRBV7-2,.,11,.,TRBJ2-1,TGTGCCAGCAGCGTAGGCGATGAGCAGTTCTTC,CASSVGDEQFF
TRBV30,TRBD2,19,few,TRBJ2-5,TGTGCCTGGAGTGTATTGTCTAGCGGGGGCCCCCAGGGGCGGGAGACCCAGTACTTC,CAWSVLSSGGPQGRETQYF
TRBV27,.,16,.,TRBJ1-1,TGTGCCAGCAGCTCTCAAGTTGGGGGGGGGCGCACTGAAGCTTTCTTT,CASSSQVGGGRTEAFF
TRBV5-1,.,16,.,TRBJ2-3,TGCGCCAGCAGCTTGGATGTCGGGGTTAGCACAGATACGCAGTATTTT,CASSLDVGVSTDTQYF
TRBV6-5,TRBD1,15,.,TRBJ1-1,TGTGCCAGCAGTTACTCGACAGGGCACAAAACTGAAGCTTTCTTT,CASSYSTGHKTEAFF
TRBV6-1,TRBD1,15,once,TRBJ2-2,TGTGCCAGCAGTGCCTTGACAGGGGGCACCGGGGAGCTGTTTTTT,CASSALTGGTGELFF
TRBV19,.,12,.,TRBJ2-1,TGTGCCAGTAAATTAAATGAGAATGAGCAGTTCTTC,CASKLNENEQFF
TRBV30,.,14,.,TRBJ1-5,TGTGCCTGGAGTGGAGGGCTTAGCAATCAGCCCCAGCATTTT,CAWSGGLSNQPQHF
TRBV2,TRBD1,16,.,TRBJ2-7,TGTGCCAGCAGGTTCGACGGGACAGGGGGCTCGTACGAGCAGTACTTC,CASRFDGTGGSYEQYF
TRBV5-6,.,14,.,TRBJ1-1,TGTGCCAGCAGCTTGGCAGGAGGGAACACTGAAGCTTTCTTT,CASSLAGGNTEAFF
TRBV19,.,15,.,TRBJ2-3,TGTGCCAGTAGTATGCGACTAGGGTTCACAGATACGCAGTATTTT,CASSMRLGFTDTQYF
TRBV19,TRBD2,19,.,TRBJ2-7,TGTGCCAGTTCCCGCTCGGCTAGCGGGATAGTAGGCCCCACCTACGAGCAGTACTTC,CASSRSASGIVGPTYEQYF
TRBV19,TRBD1,16,few,TRBJ2-1,TGTGCCAGTAGACACCGACAGGGCTCCGGGTACAATGAGCAGTTCTTC,CASRHRQGSGYNEQFF
TRBV14,.,14,.,TRBJ2-2,TGTGCCAGCAGCCAAATCGAGGGCCGGGGGGAGCTGTTTTTT,CASSQIEGRGELFF
TRBV5-1,.,16,.,TRBJ1-2,TGCGCCAGCAAGGCTTTCTCAGGGATTAACGGCTATGGCTACACCTTC,CASKAFSGINGYGYTF
TRBV28,.,15,.,TRBJ2-7,TGTGCCAGCAGTTCGACTAGACGTAACCCTTCCGAGCAGTACTTC,CASSSTRRNPSEQYF
TRBV5-1,.,14,.,TRBJ2-7,TGCGCCAGCAGTTTAATCGACAGTCCAGTCGAGCAGTACTTC,CASSLIDSPVEQYF
TRBV6-6,.,12,.,TRBJ1-1,TGTGCCAGCAGCCCCCCGGGGACTGAAGCTTTCTTT,CASSPPGTEAFF
TRBV7-6,.,14,.,TRBJ1-5,TGTGCCAGCAGCTTTAGGGGGATCAATCAGCCCCAGCATTTT,CASSFRGINQPQHF
TRBV5-1,.,15,.,TRBJ1-1,TGCGCCAGCAGCTTGTGGGGCAGGGGAGGGACTGAAGCTTTCTTT,CASSLWGRGGTEAFF
TRBV19,.,13,.,TRBJ1-2,TGTGCCAGTAACAAGGGGCCAGACTATGGCTACACCTTC,CASNKGPDYGYTF
TRBV29-1,.,13,.,TRBJ2-7,TGCAGCGTCCTGGACTTGGACCGCTACGAGCAGTACTTC,CSVLDLDRYEQYF
TRBV30,.,15,once,TRBJ1-5,TGTGCCTGGAGCGCCATCGACAGCCTCAATCAGCCCCAGCATTTT,CAWSAIDSLNQPQHF
TRBV30,.,14,.,TRBJ2-3,TGTGCCTGGAGTGGAGGGATTCCCACAGATACGCAGTATTTT,CAWSGGIPTDTQYF
TRBV5-1,TRBD1,15,.,TRBJ2-7,TGCGCCAGCAGGCGACAGACAGGGCCCCTCTACGAGCAGTACTTC,CASRRQTGPLYEQYF
TRBV18,.,15,.,TRBJ2-7,TGTGCCAGCGGGCGGGCTAGTGATCAGCCCCACGAGCAGTACTTC,CASGRASDQPHEQYF
TRBV18,TRBD1,17,.,TRBJ1-3,TGTGCCAGCTCACCAATTCCGGACAGGAACTCTGGAAACACCATATATTTT,CASSPIPDRNSGNTIYF
TRBV19,.,16,.,TRBJ2-3,TGTGCCAGTAGTATAGTAGCTAGCGTGAGGACAGATACGCAGTATTTT,CASSIVASVRTDTQYF